The rows below give T cell receptor beta chains drawn from one sample of a study of T cell responses to AZD1222 COVID-19 vaccine. Produced via immunoSEQ multiplex PCR; TCRdb's table is partial and in-frame only. Of approximately 200,000 clones listed, about 94% are singletons. The sample in question was peripheral blood, obtained 28 days after the second AZD1222 dose. The receptors derive from an adult who received the AZD1222 COVID-19 vaccine. Each CDR3 is given with its conserved first and last residue. The order of the fields is clone size, D gene, J gene, V gene, CDR3 protein, CDR3 DNA. D genes are given only for firm matches. Size is omitted from some rows. Given values are once, few, many or a class for expanded clones.

-,-,TRBJ1-2,TRBV18,CASSLQEISYGYTF,TGTGCCAGCTCACTACAGGAGATATCCTATGGCTACACCTTC
-,TRBD2,TRBJ2-1,TRBV5-1,CASSGREGYNEQFF,TGCGCCAGCAGCGGCCGGGAGGGGTACAATGAGCAGTTCTTC
few,-,TRBJ1-5,TRBV6-2/TRBV6-3,CASSYYREDQPQHF,TGTGCCAGCAGTTACTACAGGGAAGACCAGCCCCAGCATTTT
-,TRBD2,TRBJ2-2,TRBV6-5,CASSYSGAGTGELFF,TGTGCCAGCAGTTACAGCGGGGCGGGCACCGGGGAGCTGTTTTTT
once,TRBD2,TRBJ2-7,TRBV6-5,CASSKPAGDRYEQYF,TGTGCCAGCAGCAAACCAGCGGGGGACCGCTACGAGCAGTACTTC
-,-,TRBJ1-2,TRBV28,CASSLRVQAARNYGYTF,TGTGCCAGCAGTTTAAGGGTACAGGCCGCCCGAAACTATGGCTACACCTTC
-,-,TRBJ1-2,TRBV27,CASSSGAGGIYGYTF,TGTGCCAGCAGTTCAGGGGCGGGGGGCATCTATGGCTACACCTTC
-,-,TRBJ1-2,TRBV7-8,CASDKGAVHGGYTF,TGTGCCAGCGACAAAGGGGCGGTTCACGGTGGCTACACCTTC
-,TRBD1,TRBJ1-5,TRBV27,CASRTGSSGPQGQPQHF,TGTGCCAGCAGGACAGGGTCTTCCGGACCCCAGGGGCAGCCCCAGCATTTT
-,-,TRBJ1-2,TRBV30,CAWSRGAVYGYTF,TGTGCCTGGAGCCGCGGGGCGGTCTATGGCTACACCTTC